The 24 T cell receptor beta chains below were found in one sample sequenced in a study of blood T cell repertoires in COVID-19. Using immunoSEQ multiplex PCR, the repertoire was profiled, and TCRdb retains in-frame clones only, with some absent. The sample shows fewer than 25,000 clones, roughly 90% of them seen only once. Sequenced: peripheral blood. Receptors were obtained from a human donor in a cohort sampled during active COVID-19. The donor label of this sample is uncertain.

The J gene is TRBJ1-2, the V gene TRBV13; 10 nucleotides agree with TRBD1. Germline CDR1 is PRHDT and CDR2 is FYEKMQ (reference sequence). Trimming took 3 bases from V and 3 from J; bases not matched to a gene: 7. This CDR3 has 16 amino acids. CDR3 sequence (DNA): TGTGCCAGCAGCTTTAACCGGGACAGGGGCCACTATGGCTACACCTTC. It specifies CASSFNRDRGHYGYTF.

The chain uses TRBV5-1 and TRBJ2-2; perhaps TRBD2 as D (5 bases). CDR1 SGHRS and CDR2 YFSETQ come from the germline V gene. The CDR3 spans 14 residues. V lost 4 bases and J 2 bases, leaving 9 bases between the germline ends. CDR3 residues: CASSPTTNTGELFF. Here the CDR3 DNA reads TGCGCCAGCAGCCCGACTACAAACACCGGGGAGCTGTTTTTT.

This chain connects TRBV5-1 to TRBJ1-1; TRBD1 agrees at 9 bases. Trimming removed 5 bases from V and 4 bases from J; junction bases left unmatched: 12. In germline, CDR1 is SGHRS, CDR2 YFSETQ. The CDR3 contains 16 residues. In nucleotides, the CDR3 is TGCGCCAGCAGACCCTCTTACAGGGGGCGAAGCACTGAAGCTTTCTTT. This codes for CASRPSYRGRSTEAFF.

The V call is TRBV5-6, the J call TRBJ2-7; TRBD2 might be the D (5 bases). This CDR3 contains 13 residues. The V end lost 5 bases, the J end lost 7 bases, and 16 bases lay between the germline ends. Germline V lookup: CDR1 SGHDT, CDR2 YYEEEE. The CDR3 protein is CASSWTSFREQYF. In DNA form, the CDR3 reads TGTGCCAGCAGTTGGACTTCCTTTCGGGAGCAGTACTTC.

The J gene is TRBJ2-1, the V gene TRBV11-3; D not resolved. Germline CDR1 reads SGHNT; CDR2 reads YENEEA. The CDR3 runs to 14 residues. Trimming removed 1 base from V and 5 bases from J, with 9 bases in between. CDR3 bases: TGTGCCAGCAGCTTAGTACAGAGCAACAATGAGCAGTTCTTC. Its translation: CASSLVQSNNEQFF.

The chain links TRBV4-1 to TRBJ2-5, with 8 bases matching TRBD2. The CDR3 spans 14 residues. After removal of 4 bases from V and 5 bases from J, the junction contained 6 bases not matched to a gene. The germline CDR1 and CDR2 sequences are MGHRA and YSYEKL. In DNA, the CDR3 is TGCGCCAGCAGCCCGGGGGGGGCGCAGGAGACCCAGTACTTC. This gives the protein CASSPGGAQETQYF.

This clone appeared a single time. CDR3 nucleotide sequence: TGTGCCAGCAGTCTAGCGGGAGGTTACGAGCAGTACTTC. Amino acid sequence: CASSLAGGYEQYF. V is TRBV28 and J is TRBJ2-7; TRBD2 matches at 11 bases. CDR1 MDHEN and CDR2 SYDVKM come from the germline V gene. This CDR3 has 13 amino acids. Trimming cost V 5 bases and J 4 bases; bases outside gene matches: 1.

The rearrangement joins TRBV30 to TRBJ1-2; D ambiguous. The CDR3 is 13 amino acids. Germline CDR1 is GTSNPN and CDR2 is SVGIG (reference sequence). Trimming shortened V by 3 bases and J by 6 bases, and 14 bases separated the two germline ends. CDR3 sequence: CAWSRWAPNGYTF. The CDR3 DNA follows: TGTGCCTGGAGCCGCTGGGCGCCAAATGGCTACACCTTC.

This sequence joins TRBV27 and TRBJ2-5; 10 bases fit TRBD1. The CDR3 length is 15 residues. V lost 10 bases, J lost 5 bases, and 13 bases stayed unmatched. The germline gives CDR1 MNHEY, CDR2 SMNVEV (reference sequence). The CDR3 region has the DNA TGTGCCACCTCCCGAGGGGACAGGGGATCGGAGACCCAGTACTTC. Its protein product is CATSRGDRGSETQYF.

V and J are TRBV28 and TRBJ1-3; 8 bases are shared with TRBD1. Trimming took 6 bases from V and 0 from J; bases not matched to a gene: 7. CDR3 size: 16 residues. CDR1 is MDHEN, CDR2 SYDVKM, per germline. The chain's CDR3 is CASSPRTGTSGNTIYF. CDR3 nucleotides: TGTGCCAGCAGCCCCAGGACAGGGACCTCTGGAAACACCATATATTTT.

CDR3 residues: CASSVQGAGGYTF. The CDR3 bases are TGTGCCAGCAGTGTACAGGGGGCCGGAGGCTACACCTTC. V gene TRBV2 combines with J gene TRBJ1-2; 9 bases are shared with TRBD1. Unmatched junction bases numbered 5, after V lost 4 bases and J lost 8 bases. The CDR3 has 13 residues. Germline-derived CDR1 and CDR2 are SNHLY and FYNNEI.

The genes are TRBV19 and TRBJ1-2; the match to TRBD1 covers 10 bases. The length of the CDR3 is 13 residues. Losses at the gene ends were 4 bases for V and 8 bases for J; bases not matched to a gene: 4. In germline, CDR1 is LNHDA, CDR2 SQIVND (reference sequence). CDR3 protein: CASSTGQGYGYTF. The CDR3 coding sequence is TGTGCCAGTAGTACGGGACAGGGGTACGGCTACACCTTC.

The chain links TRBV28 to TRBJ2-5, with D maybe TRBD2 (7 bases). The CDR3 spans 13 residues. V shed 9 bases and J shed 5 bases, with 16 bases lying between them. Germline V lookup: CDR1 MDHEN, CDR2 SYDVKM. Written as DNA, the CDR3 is TGTGCCAGTAAAGGGGGGGCTTGGGAGACCCAGTACTTC. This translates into CASKGGAWETQYF.

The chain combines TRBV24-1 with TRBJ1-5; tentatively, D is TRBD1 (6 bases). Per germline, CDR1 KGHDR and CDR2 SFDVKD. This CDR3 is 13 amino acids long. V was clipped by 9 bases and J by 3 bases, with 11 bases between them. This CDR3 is CATRDIHNQPQHF. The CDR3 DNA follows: TGTGCCACCCGGGACATTCACAATCAGCCCCAGCATTTT.

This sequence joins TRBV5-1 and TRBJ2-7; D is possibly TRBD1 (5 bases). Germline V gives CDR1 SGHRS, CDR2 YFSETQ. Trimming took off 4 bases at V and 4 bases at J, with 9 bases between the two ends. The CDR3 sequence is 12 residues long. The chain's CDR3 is CASSLGAYEQYF. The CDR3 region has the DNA TGCGCCAGCAGCCTAGGGGCTTACGAGCAGTACTTC. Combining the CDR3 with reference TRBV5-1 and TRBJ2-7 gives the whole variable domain KAGVTQTPRYLIKTRGQQVTLSCSPISGHRSVSWYQQTPGQGLQFLFEYFSETQRNKGNFPGRFSGRQFSNSRSEMNVSTLELGDSALYLCASSLGAYEQYFGPGTRLTVT.

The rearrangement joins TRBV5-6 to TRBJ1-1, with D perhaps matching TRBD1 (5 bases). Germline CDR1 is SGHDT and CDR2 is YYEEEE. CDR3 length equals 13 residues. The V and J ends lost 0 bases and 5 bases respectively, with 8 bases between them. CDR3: CASSLERGTEAFF. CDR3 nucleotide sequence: TGTGCCAGCAGCTTGGAACGGGGGACTGAAGCTTTCTTT.

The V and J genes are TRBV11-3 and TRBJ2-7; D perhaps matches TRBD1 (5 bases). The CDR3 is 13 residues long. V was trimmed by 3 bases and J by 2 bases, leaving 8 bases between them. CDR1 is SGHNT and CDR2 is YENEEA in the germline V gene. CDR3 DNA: TGTGCCAGCAGCTTTGGCAGGGCCTACGAGCAGTACTTC. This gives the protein CASSFGRAYEQYF.

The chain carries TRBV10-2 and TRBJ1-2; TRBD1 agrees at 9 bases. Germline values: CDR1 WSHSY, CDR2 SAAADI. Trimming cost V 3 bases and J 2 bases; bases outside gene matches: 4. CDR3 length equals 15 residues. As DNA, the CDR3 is TGCGCCAGCAGTGATCGGGGACAGGGAAACTATGGCTACACCTTC. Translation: CASSDRGQGNYGYTF.

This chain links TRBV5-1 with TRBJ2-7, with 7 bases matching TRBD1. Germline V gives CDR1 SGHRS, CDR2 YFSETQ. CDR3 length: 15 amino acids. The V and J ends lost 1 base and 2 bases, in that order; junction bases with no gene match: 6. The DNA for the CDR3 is TGCGCCAGCAGCTTGTGGCAGGGGGTCACCTACGAGCAGTACTTC. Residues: CASSLWQGVTYEQYF.

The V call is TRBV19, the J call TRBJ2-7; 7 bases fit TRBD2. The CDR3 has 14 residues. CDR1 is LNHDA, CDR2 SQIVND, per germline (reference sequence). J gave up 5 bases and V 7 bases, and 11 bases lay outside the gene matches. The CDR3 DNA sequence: TGTGCCAGTACTACTACGCGGGAGAGCAACGAGCAGTACTTC. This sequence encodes CASTTTRESNEQYF.

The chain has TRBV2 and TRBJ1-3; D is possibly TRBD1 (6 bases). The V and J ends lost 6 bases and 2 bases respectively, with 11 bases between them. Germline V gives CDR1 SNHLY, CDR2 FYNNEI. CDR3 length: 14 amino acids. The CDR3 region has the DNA TGTGCCAGCAGGGGGACACGCACTGGAAACACCATATATTTT. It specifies CASRGTRTGNTIYF.

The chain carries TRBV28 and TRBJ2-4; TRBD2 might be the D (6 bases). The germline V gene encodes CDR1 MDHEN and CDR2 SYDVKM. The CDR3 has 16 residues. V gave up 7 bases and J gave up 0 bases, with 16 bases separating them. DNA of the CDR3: TGTGCCAGCACATCCAATCGGGAGCTAGCCAAAAACATTCAGTACTTC. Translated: CASTSNRELAKNIQYF.

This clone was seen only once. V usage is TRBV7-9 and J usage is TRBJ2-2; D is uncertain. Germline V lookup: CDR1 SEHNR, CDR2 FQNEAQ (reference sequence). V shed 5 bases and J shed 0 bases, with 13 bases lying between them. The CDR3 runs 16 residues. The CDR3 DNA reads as TGTGCCAGCAGCCCTAAAGGAGTCGCGAACACCGGGGAGCTGTTTTTT. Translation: CASSPKGVANTGELFF.

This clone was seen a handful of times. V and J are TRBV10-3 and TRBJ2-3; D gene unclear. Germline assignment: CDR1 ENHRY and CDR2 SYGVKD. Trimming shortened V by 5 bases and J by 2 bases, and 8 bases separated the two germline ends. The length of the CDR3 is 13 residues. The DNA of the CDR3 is TGTGCCATCAGTTTGTCAGACACAGATACGCAGTATTTT. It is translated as CAISLSDTDTQYF.